What follows are 15 T cell receptor beta chains derived from one specimen sequenced in a study of T cell repertoires in cytomegalovirus infection. Their antigens remain unidentified. TCRdb re-called the reads through MiXCR, storing one row per CDR3 protein. The table has a few hundred thousand distinct CDR3 sequences, 25% to 35% seen once; the top ten hold roughly 20%. Sequenced material: cultured PBMCs, taken from culture after CMV antigen stimulation. All receptors derive from a human donor in good health (CMV status not recorded). Some clones in this sample may be carry-over from other donors' samples.

The chain joins TRBV27 to TRBJ2-6; perhaps TRBD1 as D (6 bases). Germline V lookup: CDR1 MNHEY, CDR2 SMNVEV (reference sequence). CDR3 length: 16 residues. With 3 bases removed from V and 0 bases from J, the gap between germline ends came to 9 bases. This chain's CDR3 is CASSFLGASGANVLTF. The CDR3 nucleotides are TGTGCCAGCAGTTTCCTGGGGGCCTCTGGGGCCAACGTCCTGACTTTC.

This clonotype has just one count. The genes are TRBV6-6 and TRBJ1-3; 9 nucleotides match TRBD1. Per germline, CDR1 MNHNY and CDR2 SVGAGI (reference sequence). Trimming took 7 bases from V and 3 from J; bases not matched to a gene: 10. The length of the CDR3 is 16 residues. CDR3 bases: TGTGCCAGCAACGACCCGGGACAGGGTTATGGAAACACCATATATTTT. Amino acids: CASNDPGQGYGNTIYF.

This chain connects TRBV6-5 to TRBJ2-7; D gene ambiguous. The CDR3 covers 13 residues. Trimming left V 2 bases short and J 3 bases short, with 8 bases between. From germline, CDR1 is MNHEY and CDR2 SVGAGI. In nucleotides, the CDR3 is TGTGCCAGCAGTTACGTCGCCAGCTACGAGCAGTACTTC. This translates into CASSYVASYEQYF.

The chain joins TRBV7-2 to TRBJ1-2, with 8 bases fitting TRBD1. Trimming removed 4 bases from V and 4 bases from J; junction bases left unmatched: 5. Germline CDR1 SGHTA, CDR2 FQGNSA. This CDR3 has 14 residues. The CDR3 nucleotides are TGTGCCAGCAGCTCGCGGACAGGGATCTATGGCTACACCTTC. Its translation is CASSSRTGIYGYTF. Looking up the rest from reference TRBV7-2 and TRBJ1-2 gives the full variable domain: GAGVSQSPSNKVTEKGKDVELRCDPISGHTALYWYRQSLGQGLEFLIYFQGNSAPDKSGLPSDRFSAERTGGSVSTLTIQRTQQEDSAVYLCASSSRTGIYGYTFGSGTRLTVV.

The rearrangement uses TRBV9 and TRBJ1-1, with a tentative D call TRBD1 (6 bases). CDR3 size: 14 residues. The germline gives CDR1 SGDLS, CDR2 YYNGEE. The ends were cut back, 3 bases at V and 2 bases at J, with 11 bases in the middle. Written as DNA, the CDR3 is TGTGCCAGCAGCGGATTGGACAGAAACACTGAAGCTTTCTTT. It is translated as CASSGLDRNTEAFF.

As for this clonotype: The germline gene is not matched at one end of the junction; a read error may be the cause. For the CDR3, the DNA is TGTGCCAGCAGCTCGGACCGACAGGGGGGTACAGATACGCAGTATTTT. Protein sequence: CASSSDRQGGTDTQYF. The chain joins TRBV5-3 to TRBJ2-3; TRBD1 matches at 9 bases. TRBV5-3 is an open reading frame, and its role is uncertain. There are 16 residues in the CDR3.

The sample holds a few counts of this clonotype. The V call is TRBV9, the J call TRBJ2-2; D not resolved. Looked up from germline, CDR1 is SGDLS and CDR2 is YYNGEE. The V and J ends lost 0 bases and 4 bases respectively, with 4 bases between them. This CDR3 contains 13 residues. CDR3: CASSVDITGELFF. The DNA for the CDR3 is TGTGCCAGCAGCGTAGATATCACCGGGGAGCTGTTTTTT.

V usage is TRBV6-5 and J usage is TRBJ2-2; possibly TRBD2 for D (5 bases). The germline V and J ends were trimmed by 0 bases and 3 bases, with 26 bases remaining between them. Germline V gene lookup returns CDR1 MNHEY and CDR2 SVGAGI. This CDR3 spans 21 amino acids. CDR3: CASSYSRDGVEGSRYTGELFF. CDR3 sequence (DNA): TGTGCCAGCAGTTACTCGAGGGATGGGGTGGAAGGTAGCAGATACACCGGGGAGCTGTTTTTT.

The gene calls are TRBV19 and TRBJ2-5; D is perhaps TRBD2 (5 bases). CDR1 is LNHDA, CDR2 SQIVND, per germline (reference sequence). The CDR3 spans 15 residues. The V and J ends lost 3 bases and 3 bases respectively, with 14 bases between them. The CDR3 DNA sequence: TGTGCCAGTAGTATGAGGGCAGTGAGGAAAGAGACCCAGTACTTC. Encoded protein: CASSMRAVRKETQYF. Combining the CDR3 with reference TRBV19 and TRBJ2-5 gives the whole variable domain DGGITQSPKYLFRKEGQNVTLSCEQNLNHDAMYWYRQDPGQGLRLIYYSQIVNDFQKGDIAEGYSVSREKKESFPLTVTSAQKNPTAFYLCASSMRAVRKETQYFGPGTRLLVL.

V usage is TRBV28 and J usage is TRBJ2-3; D may be TRBD1 (5 bases). The germline V and J ends were trimmed by 5 bases and 3 bases, with 15 bases remaining between them. Germline V gene lookup returns CDR1 MDHEN and CDR2 SYDVKM. The CDR3 is 15 residues long. CDR3 loop: CASSPMSGLTDTQYF. The CDR3 coding sequence is TGTGCCAGCAGTCCTATGTCAGGGCTTACAGATACGCAGTATTTT. The whole variable domain, filled in from reference TRBV28 and TRBJ2-3, reads DVKVTQSSRYLVKRTGEKVFLECVQDMDHENMFWYRQDPGLGLRLIYFSYDVKMKEKGDIPEGYSVSREKKERFSLILESASTNQTSMYLCASSPMSGLTDTQYFGPGTRLTVL.

The sample holds many counts of this clonotype. The gene calls are TRBV11-2 and TRBJ2-1; 10 bases match TRBD2. V was clipped by 7 bases and J by 6 bases; unmatched bases: 12. This CDR3 comprises 16 residues. The germline gives CDR1 SGHAT, CDR2 FQNNGV. The CDR3 loop reads CASTPLLSGRSNEQFF. The CDR3 DNA reads TGTGCCAGCACCCCTCTTCTTAGCGGGAGGTCCAATGAGCAGTTCTTC.

The V and J genes are TRBV7-8 and TRBJ2-7; 10 nucleotides align to TRBD1. With V trimmed by 3 bases and J by 4 bases, 6 bases remained unmatched. The length of the CDR3 is 15 residues. Germline-derived CDR1 and CDR2 are SGHVS and FQNEAQ. CDR3 sequence reads: CASSLTGGEEYEQYF. As DNA, the CDR3 is TGTGCCAGCAGCTTGACAGGGGGCGAAGAGTACGAGCAGTACTTC. Full variable domain (remainder filled in from reference TRBV7-8 and TRBJ2-7): GAGVSQSPRYKVAKRGQDVALRCDPISGHVSLFWYQQALGQGPEFLTYFQNEAQLDKSGLPSDRFFAERPEGSVSTLKIQRTQQEDSAVYLCASSLTGGEEYEQYFGPGTRLTVT.

This clonotype has a count of ten or more. This chain links TRBV11-2 with TRBJ2-2; D call uncertain. Germline V gene data show CDR1 as SGHAT and CDR2 as FQNNGV. The CDR3 runs 15 residues. The V end was cut by 0 bases, the J end by 0 bases, with 5 bases between. The CDR3 is CASSLDGPNTGELFF. The CDR3 nucleotides are TGTGCCAGCAGCTTAGACGGACCGAACACCGGGGAGCTGTTTTTT.

The chain couples TRBV20-1 to TRBJ2-2; D possibly uses TRBD1 or TRBD2 (5 bases each). Trimming shortened V by 0 bases and J by 1 base, and 9 bases separated the two germline ends. The germline V gene has CDR1 DFQATT and CDR2 SNEGSKA (reference sequence). There are 15 residues in the CDR3. Here the CDR3 reads CSAREGRVNTGELFF. The CDR3 coding sequence is TGCAGTGCTAGAGAGGGACGGGTGAACACCGGGGAGCTGTTTTTT.

There are a few counts of this clonotype. This sequence joins TRBV11-2 and TRBJ2-7; D is perhaps TRBD1 (7 bases). The germline V gene has CDR1 SGHAT and CDR2 FQNNGV. The CDR3 totals 14 residues. V lost 5 bases and J lost 3, with 14 bases in between. The CDR3 coding sequence is TGTGCCAGCAGCGCCGCGGGACAGAGCTACGAGCAGTACTTC. This sequence encodes CASSAAGQSYEQYF. Full variable domain (missing parts from reference TRBV11-2 and TRBJ2-7): EAGVAQSPRYKIIEKRQSVAFWCNPISGHATLYWYQQILGQGPKLLIQFQNNGVVDDSQLPKDRFSAERLKGVDSTLKIQPAKLEDSAVYLCASSAAGQSYEQYFGPGTRLTVT.